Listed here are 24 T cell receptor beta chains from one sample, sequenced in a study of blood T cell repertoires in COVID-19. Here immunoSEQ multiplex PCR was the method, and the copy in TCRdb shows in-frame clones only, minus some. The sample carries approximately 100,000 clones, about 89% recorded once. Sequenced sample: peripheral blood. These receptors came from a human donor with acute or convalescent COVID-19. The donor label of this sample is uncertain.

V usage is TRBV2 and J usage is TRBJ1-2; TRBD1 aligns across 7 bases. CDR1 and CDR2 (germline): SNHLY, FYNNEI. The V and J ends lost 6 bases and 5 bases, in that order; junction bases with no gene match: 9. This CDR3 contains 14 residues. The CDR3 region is CASSPGDSFYGYTF. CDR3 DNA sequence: TGTGCCAGCAGCCCCGGGGACAGCTTTTATGGCTACACCTTC.

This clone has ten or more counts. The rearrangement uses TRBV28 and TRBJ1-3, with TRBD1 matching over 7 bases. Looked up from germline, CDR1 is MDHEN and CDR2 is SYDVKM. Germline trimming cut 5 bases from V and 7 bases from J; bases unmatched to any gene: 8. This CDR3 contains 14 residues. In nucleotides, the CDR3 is TGTGCCAGCAGTACCGGGACAGATAGCAACACCATATATTTT. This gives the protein CASSTGTDSNTIYF.

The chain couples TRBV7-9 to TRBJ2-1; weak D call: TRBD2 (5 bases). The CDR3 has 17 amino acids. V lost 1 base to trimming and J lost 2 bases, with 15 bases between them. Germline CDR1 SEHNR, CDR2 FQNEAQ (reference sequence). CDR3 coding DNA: TGTGCCAGCAGCTTAGGGGTTACTAGTATTACCTACAATGAGCAGTTCTTC. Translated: CASSLGVTSITYNEQFF.

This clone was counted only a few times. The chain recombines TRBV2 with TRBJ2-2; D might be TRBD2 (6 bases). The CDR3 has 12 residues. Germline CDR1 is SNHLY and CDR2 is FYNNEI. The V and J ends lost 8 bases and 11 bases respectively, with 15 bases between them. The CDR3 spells CASRQGGSELFF. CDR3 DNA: TGTGCCAGCCGCCAGGGAGGTAGTGAGCTGTTTTTT.

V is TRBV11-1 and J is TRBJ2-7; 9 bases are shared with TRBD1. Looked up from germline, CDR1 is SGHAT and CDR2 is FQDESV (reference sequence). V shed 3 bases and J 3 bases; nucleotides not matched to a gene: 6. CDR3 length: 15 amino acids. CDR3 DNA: TGTGCCAGCAGCTTGTCCCGGGACAGGGTCTACGAGCAGTACTTC. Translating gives CASSLSRDRVYEQYF.

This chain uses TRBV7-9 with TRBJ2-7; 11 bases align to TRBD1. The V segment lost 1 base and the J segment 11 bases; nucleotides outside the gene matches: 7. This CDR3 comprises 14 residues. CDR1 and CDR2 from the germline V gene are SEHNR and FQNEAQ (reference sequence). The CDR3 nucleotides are TGTGCCAGCAGCTTAGACGGACAGGGGGCCATCGAGTACTTC. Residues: CASSLDGQGAIEYF. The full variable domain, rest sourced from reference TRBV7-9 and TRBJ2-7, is DTGVSQNPRHKITKRGQNVTFRCDPISEHNRLYWYRQTLGQGPEFLTYFQNEAQLEKSRLLSDRFSAERPKGSFSTLEIQRTEQGDSAMYLCASSLDGQGAIEYFGPGTRLTVT.

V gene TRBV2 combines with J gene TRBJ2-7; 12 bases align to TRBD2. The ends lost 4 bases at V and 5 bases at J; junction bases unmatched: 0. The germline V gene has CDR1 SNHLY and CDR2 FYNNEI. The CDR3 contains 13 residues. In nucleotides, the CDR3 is TGTGCCAGCAGTGGACTAGCGGGAGACGAGCAGTACTTC. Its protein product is CASSGLAGDEQYF.

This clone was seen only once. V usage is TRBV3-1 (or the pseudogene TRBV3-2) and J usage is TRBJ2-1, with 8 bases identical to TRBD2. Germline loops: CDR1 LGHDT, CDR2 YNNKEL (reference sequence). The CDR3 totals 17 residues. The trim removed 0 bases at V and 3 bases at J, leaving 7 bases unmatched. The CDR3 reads CASSQDRLAGIYNEQFF. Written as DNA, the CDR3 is TGTGCCAGCAGCCAAGATCGGCTAGCGGGTATCTACAATGAGCAGTTCTTC.

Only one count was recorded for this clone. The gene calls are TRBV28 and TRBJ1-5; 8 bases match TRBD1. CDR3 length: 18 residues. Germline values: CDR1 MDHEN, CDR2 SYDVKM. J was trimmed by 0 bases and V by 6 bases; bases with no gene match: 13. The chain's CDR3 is CASRRLDRAFDSNQPQHF. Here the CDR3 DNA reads TGTGCCAGCAGGAGGCTGGACAGGGCCTTTGATAGCAATCAGCCCCAGCATTTT.

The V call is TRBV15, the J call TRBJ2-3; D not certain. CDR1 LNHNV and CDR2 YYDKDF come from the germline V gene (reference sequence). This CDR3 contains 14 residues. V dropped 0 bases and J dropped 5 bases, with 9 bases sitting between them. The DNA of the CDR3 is TGTGCCACCAGCAGAGATAGGAGTGGAGATACGCAGTATTTT. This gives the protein CATSRDRSGDTQYF.

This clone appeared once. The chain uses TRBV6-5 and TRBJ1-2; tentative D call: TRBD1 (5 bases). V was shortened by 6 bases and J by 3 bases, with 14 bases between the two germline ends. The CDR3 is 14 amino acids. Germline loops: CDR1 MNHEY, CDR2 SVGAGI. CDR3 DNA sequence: TGTGCCAGCAGCCTCGGGGGACTTGACTATGGCTACACCTTC. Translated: CASSLGGLDYGYTF.

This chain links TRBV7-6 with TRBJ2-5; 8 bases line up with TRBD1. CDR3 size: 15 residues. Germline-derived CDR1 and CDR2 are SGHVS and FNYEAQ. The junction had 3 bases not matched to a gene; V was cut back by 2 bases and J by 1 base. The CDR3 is CASSLMGTGQETQYF. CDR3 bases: TGTGCCAGCAGCTTAATGGGGACAGGCCAAGAGACCCAGTACTTC.

The CDR3 protein is CAIGTSGGPGEQYF. CDR3 DNA: TGTGCCATCGGGACTAGCGGGGGACCGGGGGAGCAGTACTTC. This chain connects TRBV10-3 to TRBJ2-7, with TRBD2 identical over 14 bases. Unmatched junction bases numbered 7, after V lost 8 bases and J lost 7 bases. The CDR3 spans 14 residues. CDR1 ENHRY and CDR2 SYGVKD come from the germline V gene.

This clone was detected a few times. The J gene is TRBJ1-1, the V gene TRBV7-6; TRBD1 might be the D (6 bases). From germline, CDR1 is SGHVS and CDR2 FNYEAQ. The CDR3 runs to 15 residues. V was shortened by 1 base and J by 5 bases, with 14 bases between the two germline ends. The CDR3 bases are TGTGCCAGCAGCTTAGTGGCAGGGGCCGGGACTGAAGCTTTCTTT. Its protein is CASSLVAGAGTEAFF.

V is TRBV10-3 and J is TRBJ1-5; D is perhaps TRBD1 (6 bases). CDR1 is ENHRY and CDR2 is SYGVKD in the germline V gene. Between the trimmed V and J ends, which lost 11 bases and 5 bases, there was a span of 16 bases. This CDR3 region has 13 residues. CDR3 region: CAAQGRGDQPQHF. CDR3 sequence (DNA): TGTGCCGCACAGGGTCGGGGCGATCAGCCCCAGCATTTT.

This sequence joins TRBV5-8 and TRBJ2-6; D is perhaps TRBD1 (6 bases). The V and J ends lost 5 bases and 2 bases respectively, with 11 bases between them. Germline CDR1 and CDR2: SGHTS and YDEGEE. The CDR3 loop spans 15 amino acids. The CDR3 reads CASSLQGTGANVLTF. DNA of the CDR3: TGTGCCAGCAGTTTACAGGGCACTGGGGCCAACGTCCTGACTTTC.

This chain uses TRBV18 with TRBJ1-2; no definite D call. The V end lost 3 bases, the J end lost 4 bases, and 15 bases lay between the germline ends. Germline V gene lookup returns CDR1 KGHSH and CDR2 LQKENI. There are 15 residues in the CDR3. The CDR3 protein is CASSPSTEASYGYTF. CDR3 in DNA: TGTGCCAGCTCACCCTCAACGGAGGCAAGCTATGGCTACACCTTC.

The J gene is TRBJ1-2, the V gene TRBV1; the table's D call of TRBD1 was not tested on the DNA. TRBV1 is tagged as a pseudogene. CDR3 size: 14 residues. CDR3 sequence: CTSSQEDRVDGYTF. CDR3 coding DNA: TGCACCAGCAGCCAAGAGGACAGGGTCGACGGCTACACCTTC.

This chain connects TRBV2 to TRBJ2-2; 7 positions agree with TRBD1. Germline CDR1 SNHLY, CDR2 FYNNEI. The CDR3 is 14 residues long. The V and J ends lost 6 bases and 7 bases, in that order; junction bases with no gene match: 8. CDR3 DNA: TGTGCCAGCAGAGCTAGACAGGGCAGCGGGGAGCTGTTTTTT. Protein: CASRARQGSGELFF.

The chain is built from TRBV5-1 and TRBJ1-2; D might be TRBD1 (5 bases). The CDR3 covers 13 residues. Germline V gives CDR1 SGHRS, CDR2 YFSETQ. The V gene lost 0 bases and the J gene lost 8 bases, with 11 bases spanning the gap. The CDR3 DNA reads TGCGCCAGCAGCTTGGCCGGACACGGCGGCTACACCTTC. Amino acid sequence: CASSLAGHGGYTF. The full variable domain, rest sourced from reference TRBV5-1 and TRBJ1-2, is KAGVTQTPRYLIKTRGQQVTLSCSPISGHRSVSWYQQTPGQGLQFLFEYFSETQRNKGNFPGRFSGRQFSNSRSEMNVSTLELGDSALYLCASSLAGHGGYTFGSGTRLTVV.

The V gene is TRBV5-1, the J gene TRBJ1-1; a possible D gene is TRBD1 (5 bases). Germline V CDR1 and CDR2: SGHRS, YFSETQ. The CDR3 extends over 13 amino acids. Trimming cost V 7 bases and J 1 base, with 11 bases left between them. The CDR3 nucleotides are TGCGCCAGCTGCTCAACAGGGAACACTGAAGCTTTCTTT. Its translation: CASCSTGNTEAFF.

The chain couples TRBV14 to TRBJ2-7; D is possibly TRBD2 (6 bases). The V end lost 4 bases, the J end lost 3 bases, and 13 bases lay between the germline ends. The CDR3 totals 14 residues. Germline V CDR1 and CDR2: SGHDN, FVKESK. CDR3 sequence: CASSPMRGLYEQYF. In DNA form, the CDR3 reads TGTGCCAGCAGCCCAATGCGGGGACTCTACGAGCAGTACTTC. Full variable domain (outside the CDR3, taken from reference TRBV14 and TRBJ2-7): EAGVTQFPSHSVIEKGQTVTLRCDPISGHDNLYWYRRVMGKEIKFLLHFVKESKQDESGMPNNRFLAERTGGTYSTLKVQPAELEDSGVYFCASSPMRGLYEQYFGPGTRLTVT.

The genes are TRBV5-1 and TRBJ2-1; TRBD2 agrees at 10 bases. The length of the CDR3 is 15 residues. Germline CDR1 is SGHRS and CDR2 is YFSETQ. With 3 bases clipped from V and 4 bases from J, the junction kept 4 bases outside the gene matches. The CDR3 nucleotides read TGCGCCAGCAGCTCTGGACTAGCGGATTACAATGAGCAGTTCTTC. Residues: CASSSGLADYNEQFF.

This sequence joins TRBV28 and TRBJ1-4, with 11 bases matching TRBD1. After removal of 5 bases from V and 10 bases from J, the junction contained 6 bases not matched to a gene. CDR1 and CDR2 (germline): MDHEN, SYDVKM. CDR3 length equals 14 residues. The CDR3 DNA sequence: TGTGCCAGCAGTCTGGACAGGGGGCGAGGAAAACTGTTTTTT. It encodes CASSLDRGRGKLFF.